This T cell receptor beta chain was profiled in a study of CD8+CD57+ T cells in acquired aplastic anemia. Overall study: Mean yield of DNA from sorted CD4+ and CD8+ cells was around 3 ug. For CD4+ cells, healthy donors had an average of about 10.8 million reads. Overall study findings and caveats: The same twenty-nine CD8+ CDR3 sequences occurred in patients and in controls. Between patients and controls, CD8+ Simpson's diversity did not vary significantly.

Template material for TCR beta VDJ and CDR3 profiling consisted of genomic DNA. TCRdb recomputed calls from the reads with MiXCR, one row per CDR3 protein. Here the sample spans fewer than 250,000 distinct CDR3 sequences, less than 70% being singletons. This clonotype was observed many times. What it binds is not known. CDR3 length: 13 residues. Trimming cost V 5 bases and J 1 base, with 9 bases left between them. CDR1 and CDR2 (germline): SGHTS, YDEGEE. Specimen: sorted CD4+, CD8+, or CD8+CD57+ T cells (not recorded which) from PBMCs. The chain joins TRBV5-8 to TRBJ1-1; a weak D match, TRBD1 (6 bases). The receptor's source is a human donor in good health, serving as a control. The CDR3 DNA sequence: TGTGCCAGCAGATTGACAGGGAACACTGAAGCTTTCTTT. This translates into CASRLTGNTEAFF.